This T cell receptor beta chain was captured in a study of shared clonotypes between healthy human individuals. Germline values: CDR1 SEHNR, CDR2 FQNEAQ (reference sequence). The CDR3 extends over 14 amino acids. The V and J ends lost 0 bases and 3 bases respectively, with 9 bases between them. Of note for this clone: Its antigen is currently unknown. The sample carries other DNA sequences with the same CDR3.

Sequencing used immunoSEQ multiplex PCR; TCRdb keeps in-frame clones, though not all of them. The table has roughly 600,000 clones, roughly 98% seen once; the top ten hold roughly 0.29%. Terminally differentiated effector memory CD45RA+ cells were excluded by CCR7 positive selection of CD45RO-negative cells. Points from the study as a whole: In the sorted subsets, rarefaction showed sequencing was incomplete despite large depth. Shared clonotypes across all four donors exceeded non-shared ones in generation probability. In a few donors, roughly 5.2% of naive CD4 clonotypes appeared in common.

The sequencing input was naive CD8+ T cells sorted from blood. The V call is TRBV7-9, the J call TRBJ2-7; perhaps TRBD2 as D (5 bases). This TCR was sampled from a man in his thirties or forties in good health. The CDR3 sequence is CASSLASGNYEQYF. CDR3 sequence (DNA): TGTGCCAGCAGCTTAGCGAGCGGAAACTACGAGCAGTACTTC.